This T cell receptor beta chain was found in a study of cytomegalovirus exposure and HLA in healthy donors. General study findings and limits: The authors judged a highly shared variant cluster likely a sequencing artifact.

This CDR3 region has 14 residues. The V and J ends lost 5 bases and 8 bases respectively, with 18 bases between them. Germline lookup yields CDR1 SEHNR and CDR2 FQNEAQ (reference sequence). As for this clone: No antigen is known for it.

PCR used 60 Vbeta primers and 13 Jbeta primers. The protocol was immunoSEQ multiplex PCR, while the TCRdb copy is restricted to in-frame clones and leaves out a portion. The table records about 150,000 clones, roughly 72% of them present only once. Sample: PBMCs. The TCR comes from a man aged 35 to 55 in good health and CMV-seronegative. This rearrangement joins TRBV7-9 to TRBJ1-2; D gene ambiguous. In DNA form, the CDR3 reads TGTGCCAGCAGCGCCCTCGGGGAAGCCGTAGGCTACACCTTC. Encoded protein: CASSALGEAVGYTF.